The rows below give T cell receptor beta chains drawn from one sample of a study of post-analysis software for immune sequencing data. Via MiXCR, TCRdb re-called the PCR reads, giving one row per CDR3 protein. The sample lists 380,000 or so distinct CDR3 sequences, less than 40% occurring once. Source material: blood. Receptors were obtained from a girl between 5 and 17 years old with multiple sclerosis. CDR3s include the opening cysteine and the closing phenylalanine or tryptophan. D genes are given only for firm matches. The size entry is marked missing in some rows and otherwise reads once, few, many or a size class.

TRBJ1-5 few TRBV24-1 NA CATSDPPSNQPQHF TGTGCCACCAGTGACCCTCCCAGCAATCAGCCCCAGCATTTT
TRBJ2-7 NA TRBV28 NA CASSLGQIEQYF TGTGCCAGCAGTTTAGGACAGATCGAGCAGTACTTC
TRBJ1-2 NA TRBV20-1 NA CSARDPGYGFNYGYTF TGCAGTGCTAGAGATCCGGGATACGGGTTTAACTATGGCTACACCTTC
TRBJ1-6 NA TRBV10-3 NA CASRGVDSPLHF TGTGCCTCCCGAGGAGTAGATTCACCCCTCCACTTT
TRBJ2-1 few TRBV12-3/TRBV12-4 NA CASSFGLEQFF TGTGCCAGCAGTTTCGGTCTTGAGCAGTTCTTC
TRBJ2-7 few TRBV20-1 TRBD2 CSARAQRGVSYEQYF TGCAGTGCTAGAGCCCAGCGGGGGGTCTCCTACGAGCAGTACTTC
TRBJ2-3 NA TRBV7-2 TRBD2 CASSPRLAGTTDTQYF TGTGCCAGCAGCCCCAGACTAGCGGGGACCACAGATACGCAGTATTTT
TRBJ1-1 NA TRBV14 TRBD1 CASSQIPWRGQNTEAFF TGTGCCAGCAGCCAAATACCTTGGAGGGGGCAGAACACTGAAGCTTTCTTT
TRBJ2-5 NA TRBV12-3/TRBV12-4 TRBD1 CASSSTGGAQTQYF TGTGCCAGCAGTTCTACAGGGGGCGCACAGACCCAGTACTTC
TRBJ2-1 few TRBV29-1 NA CSVRGDPGGQFF TGCAGCGTGAGGGGGGATCCCGGGGGGCAGTTCTTC
TRBJ2-1 NA TRBV20-1 NA CSAPFGGGNEQFF TGCAGTGCGCCATTCGGGGGCGGGAATGAGCAGTTCTTC
TRBJ1-4 NA TRBV28 NA CASSHRGTGTNEKLFF TGTGCCAGCAGTCACCGGGGAACAGGGACAAATGAAAAACTGTTTTTT
TRBJ2-5 few TRBV12-3/TRBV12-4 NA CASTFGGTQYF TGTGCCAGCACGTTCGGGGGCACCCAGTACTTC
TRBJ2-1 NA TRBV7-3 NA CASSLTGGTEQFF TGTGCCAGCAGCTTAACAGGGGGAACTGAGCAGTTCTTC
TRBJ1-4 once TRBV7-2 NA CASSLQGRVGEKLFF TGTGCCAGCAGCTTACAGGGCAGGGTTGGCGAAAAACTGTTTTTT
TRBJ2-1 NA TRBV11-2 NA CASSLDRRGFSYNEQFF TGTGCCAGCAGCTTAGATCGAAGAGGTTTCTCCTACAATGAGCAGTTCTTC
TRBJ1-5 few TRBV12-3/TRBV12-4 NA CASSFVGTGMSNQPQHF TGTGCCAGCAGTTTCGTCGGCACAGGTATGAGCAATCAGCCCCAGCATTTT
TRBJ2-1 NA TRBV20-1 NA CSARDGQFF TGCAGTGCTAGAGATGGCCAGTTCTTC
TRBJ2-4 NA TRBV12-3/TRBV12-4 NA CASSRGDIQYF TGTGCCAGCAGTCGCGGGGACATTCAGTACTTC
TRBJ2-3 NA TRBV7-2 NA CASSLGPLRRGSTDTQYF TGTGCCAGCAGCTTAGGCCCCTTGAGACGGGGGAGCACAGATACGCAGTATTTT
TRBJ2-1 few TRBV7-2 NA CASSSEVGYNEQFF TGTGCCAGCAGCTCGGAGGTGGGTTACAATGAGCAGTTCTTC
TRBJ2-1 many TRBV29-1 NA CSVPGPSYNEQFF TGCAGCGTTCCGGGACCGTCCTACAATGAGCAGTTCTTC
TRBJ2-7 NA TRBV13 NA CASSADGSSYEQYF TGTGCCAGCAGCGCCGACGGGAGCTCCTACGAGCAGTACTTC
TRBJ2-6 NA TRBV25-1 TRBD1 CASSYWTGGSGANVLTF TGTGCCAGCAGTTACTGGACAGGAGGCTCTGGGGCCAACGTCCTGACTTTC
TRBJ2-7 few TRBV12-3/TRBV12-4 NA CASSSANAQYEQYF TGTGCCAGCAGTTCGGCCAACGCCCAGTACGAGCAGTACTTC
TRBJ2-3 NA TRBV6-5 TRBD1 CASSSGQGALNWRTDTQYF TGTGCCAGCAGTTCGGGACAGGGGGCCCTCAATTGGAGGACAGATACGCAGTATTTT
TRBJ2-7 few TRBV4-3 TRBD1 CASSQDQGTGGSYEQYF TGCGCCAGCAGCCAAGATCAGGGAACAGGGGGTTCCTACGAGCAGTACTTC
TRBJ1-5 few TRBV7-2 NA CASSWGQYSNQPQHF TGTGCCAGCAGCTGGGGACAATATAGCAATCAGCCCCAGCATTTT
TRBJ1-4 NA TRBV18 NA CASSRAGEEEKLFF TGTGCCAGCTCACGAGCAGGGGAGGAAGAAAAACTGTTTTTT
TRBJ2-7 NA TRBV7-2 TRBD1 CASSFYRGRYYEQYF TGTGCCAGCAGCTTCTACAGGGGACGGTACTACGAGCAGTACTTC
TRBJ2-5 NA TRBV7-6 TRBD1 CASSNPGQGNQETQYF TGTGCCAGCAGCAATCCGGGACAGGGGAACCAAGAGACCCAGTACTTC
TRBJ2-7 NA TRBV12-3/TRBV12-4 NA CASSPGYSYEQYF TGTGCCAGCAGTCCAGGGTACTCCTACGAGCAGTACTTC
TRBJ2-7 NA TRBV10-3 NA CAIRDSGAGPYEQYF TGTGCCATCAGAGACAGCGGAGCTGGGCCCTACGAGCAGTACTTC
TRBJ1-2 NA TRBV19 NA CASNPGHNYGYTF TGTGCCAGTAATCCGGGACATAACTATGGCTACACCTTC
TRBJ2-7 NA TRBV16 NA CASSQSGQGSHEQYF TGTGCCAGCAGCCAATCGGGTCAGGGCTCCCACGAGCAGTACTTC
TRBJ1-6 NA TRBV4-1 NA CASSQEPWSSYNSPLHF TGCGCCAGCAGCCAAGAACCATGGAGCTCCTATAATTCACCCCTCCACTTT
TRBJ1-2 few TRBV5-1 NA CASSLEGESGYTF TGCGCCAGCAGCTTGGAGGGGGAAAGTGGCTACACCTTC
TRBJ1-1 NA TRBV7-2 NA CAGSLYTEAFF TGTGCCGGCAGCCTTTACACTGAAGCTTTCTTT
TRBJ2-1 many TRBV7-2 NA CASSLTRNEQFF TGTGCCAGCAGCTTAACTAGGAATGAGCAGTTCTTC
TRBJ1-1 few TRBV5-6 TRBD1 CASSFATGVTEAFF TGTGCCAGCAGCTTCGCGACAGGGGTGACTGAAGCTTTCTTT
TRBJ2-3 NA TRBV6-5 NA CASTEDLSTDTQYF TGTGCCAGCACCGAGGACTTGAGCACAGATACGCAGTATTTT
TRBJ2-5 NA TRBV7-9 NA CASSSLDQVFQETQYF TGTGCCAGCAGCTCCCTCGACCAGGTCTTCCAAGAGACCCAGTACTTC
TRBJ2-1 NA TRBV4-1 NA CASSITGTFYNEQFF TGCGCCAGCAGCATCACAGGGACTTTCTACAATGAGCAGTTCTTC
TRBJ1-2 few TRBV5-1 TRBD1 CASSALTGGDGYTF TGCGCCAGCAGCGCGCTGACAGGGGGAGATGGCTACACCTTC
TRBJ1-3 NA TRBV6-6 NA CASSQGLNSGNTIYF TGTGCCAGCAGCCAGGGACTGAACTCTGGAAACACCATATATTTT
TRBJ2-1 NA TRBV7-2 TRBD2 CASSLALSGGSNNEQFF TGTGCCAGCAGCTTAGCGCTGAGCGGGGGGTCCAACAATGAGCAGTTCTTC
TRBJ1-5 NA TRBV6-1 NA CASSGSYRLPHRNQPQHF TGTGCCAGCAGTGGATCATACAGGCTCCCTCATCGTAATCAGCCCCAGCATTTT
TRBJ2-5 NA TRBV25-1 NA CASSFVYEHYF TGTGCCAGCAGCTTCGTCTACGAGCATTACTTC
TRBJ2-3 many TRBV27 NA CASGAGVLTDTQYF TGTGCCAGCGGGGCAGGTGTTCTCACAGATACGCAGTATTTT
TRBJ1-1 NA TRBV12-3/TRBV12-4 TRBD1 CASIPTGGRAFF TGTGCCAGCATCCCAACAGGGGGAAGGGCTTTCTTT
TRBJ2-7 NA TRBV7-9 TRBD1 CASSSVDRAQYF TGTGCCAGCAGCTCAGTAGACAGGGCCCAGTACTTC
TRBJ2-4 few TRBV4-1 NA CASSQDYYREDIQYF TGCGCCAGCAGCCAAGATTATTACAGGGAGGACATTCAGTACTTC
TRBJ2-7 NA TRBV7-9 TRBD1 CASSLTGDAYEQYF TGTGCCAGCAGCTTGACAGGGGACGCCTACGAGCAGTACTTC
TRBJ2-1 NA TRBV6-4 NA CASSDRGAPGNEQFF TGTGCCAGCAGTGATAGGGGGGCTCCGGGCAATGAGCAGTTCTTC